This record concerns one T cell receptor (beta chain) sequence. Its antigen is not yet known. No base quality information exists; no much larger clone differs at one position. CDR1 is given as MNHNS and CDR2 as SASEGT, both from the germline V gene. The junction carries 18 bases between V and J, which are trimmed by 4 bases and 6 bases respectively. There are 15 amino acids in the CDR3, from cysteine to phenylalanine inclusive. The entry retains the CDR3 DNA only, 45 bases that are in frame from base 1. These data originate in a study of radiotherapy plus CTLA-4 blockade in lung cancer (dated by TCRdb to the late 2010s). Study-wide context: Objective responses occurred in approximately 19% of enrolled patients, and 31% achieved disease control. Here is what the overall study found, with its caveats: TCR clones derived from tumors expanded in peripheral blood after treatment with radiotherapy and ipilimumab. Increased serum interferon-beta after radiation, together with early dynamic changes in blood T cell clones, were reported to be the strongest predictors of response.

The study evaluated CTLA-4 blockade (ipilimumab) given together with focal radiation therapy in patients who had chemo-refractory metastatic non-small-cell lung cancer. Library prep was done by the immunoSEQ multiplex PCR assay. What TCRdb holds here is the immuneACCESS table cut down to in-frame rearrangements. Part of the clones is not present; checked against another copy, under half of the missing clones reflect an unresolved V gene, and the others are unexplained. The sample table holds roughly 70,000 clones, of which about nine tenths were seen once. The ten most abundant clones make up over 35% of the sample.

The chain uses TRBV6-1 and TRBJ1-1; D gene: possibly TRBD1, on 6 matching bases. This clonotype was sampled from a human donor with non-small cell lung cancer that progressed on radiotherapy plus ipilimumab. The source was peripheral blood, collected from a patient treated with radiotherapy plus ipilimumab. CDR3 loop: CASSAGDHIYAEAFF. The DNA sequence follows: TGTGCCAGCAGTGCAGGGGACCATATATACGCTGAAGCTTTCTTT.